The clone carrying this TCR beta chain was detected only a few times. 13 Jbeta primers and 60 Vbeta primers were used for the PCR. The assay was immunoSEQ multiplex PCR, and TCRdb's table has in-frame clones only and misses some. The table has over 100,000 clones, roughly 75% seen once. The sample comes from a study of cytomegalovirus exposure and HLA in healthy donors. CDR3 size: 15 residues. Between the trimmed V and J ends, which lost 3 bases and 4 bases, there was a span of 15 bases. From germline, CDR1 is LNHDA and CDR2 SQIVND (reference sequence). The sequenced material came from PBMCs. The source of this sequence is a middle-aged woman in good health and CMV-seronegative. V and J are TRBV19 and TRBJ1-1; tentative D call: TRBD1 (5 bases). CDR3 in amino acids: CASSMWRAQGTEAFF. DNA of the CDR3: TGTGCCAGTAGTATGTGGAGAGCGCAGGGCACTGAAGCTTTCTTT.